What follows are 28 T cell receptor beta chains derived from one specimen sequenced in a study of blood T cell repertoires in COVID-19. Assay used: immunoSEQ multiplex PCR; TCRdb lists only in-frame clones, some missing. In the table there are fewer than 100,000 clones, approximately 86% of which are singletons. Sequenced input: peripheral blood. Receptors were obtained from a man in his fifties or sixties with acute or convalescent COVID-19.

This chain connects TRBV7-9 to TRBJ2-7; TRBD2 matches at 7 bases. This CDR3 region has 15 residues. Germline V gene sequence: CDR1 SEHNR, CDR2 FQNEAQ (reference sequence). V lost 5 bases, J lost 4 bases, and 11 bases stayed unmatched. The CDR3 sequence is CASSPSGWEGYEQYF. In nucleotides, the CDR3 is TGTGCCAGCAGCCCCAGCGGATGGGAGGGGTACGAGCAGTACTTC. Together with reference TRBV7-9 and TRBJ2-7, the CDR3 gives the full variable domain: DTGVSQNPRHKITKRGQNVTFRCDPISEHNRLYWYRQTLGQGPEFLTYFQNEAQLEKSRLLSDRFSAERPKGSFSTLEIQRTEQGDSAMYLCASSPSGWEGYEQYFGPGTRLTVT.

The chain links TRBV3-1 (or the pseudogene TRBV3-2) to TRBJ2-1; D gene unclear. CDR1 LGHDT and CDR2 YNNKEL come from the germline V gene (reference sequence). The CDR3 extends over 13 amino acids. The V and J ends lost 1 base and 8 bases respectively, with 9 bases between them. The CDR3 region is CASSQGLLDEQFF. CDR3 nucleotide sequence: TGTGCCAGCAGCCAAGGTCTCCTCGATGAGCAGTTCTTC.

The chain uses TRBV6-5 and TRBJ2-1, with D perhaps TRBD2 (5 bases). The CDR3 is 15 amino acids. The germline gives CDR1 MNHEY, CDR2 SVGAGI. V dropped 8 bases and J dropped 9 bases, with 23 bases sitting between them. DNA for the CDR3: TGTGCCAGCTTTAGGGAGACCTTAACGGGGAGTGAGCAGTTCTTC. Protein: CASFRETLTGSEQFF.

V and J are TRBV19 and TRBJ2-2, with a weak D call TRBD1 (6 bases). The V and J ends lost 6 bases and 0 bases respectively, with 14 bases between them. This CDR3 is built from 16 residues. CDR1 and CDR2 (germline): LNHDA, SQIVND (reference sequence). CDR3 nucleotide sequence: TGTGCCAGTAGGAACCGGGACACCACGAACACCGGGGAGCTGTTTTTT. This translates into CASRNRDTTNTGELFF.

This clone has more than one count but fewer than ten. V is TRBV5-4 and J is TRBJ2-3; TRBD1 matches 9 bases. Germline V gene lookup returns CDR1 SGHNT and CDR2 YYREEE (reference sequence). The CDR3 has 16 residues. J lost 8 bases, V lost 3 bases, and 13 bases had no gene match. This chain's CDR3 is CASSSSKKTGGRTQYF. For the CDR3, the DNA is TGTGCCAGCAGCTCGTCCAAGAAGACAGGGGGACGTACGCAGTATTTT.

The V and J genes are TRBV2 and TRBJ2-1; 12 bases match TRBD2. The germline CDR1 and CDR2 sequences are SNHLY and FYNNEI. There are 14 residues in the CDR3. Trimming took 8 bases from V and 7 from J; bases not matched to a gene: 6. CDR3 in DNA: TGTGCCAGCTCTGAAACTAGCGGGAGGAATGAGCAGTTCTTC. Residues: CASSETSGRNEQFF.

The V gene is TRBV6-5, the J gene TRBJ1-2; the D is unclear. V was clipped by 0 bases and J by 5 bases, with 13 bases between them. Germline V CDR1 and CDR2: MNHEY, SVGAGI. This CDR3 contains 15 residues. In DNA form, the CDR3 reads TGTGCCAGCAGTTACTCCGCAGCGCTTCCGTATGGCTACACCTTC. Its protein product is CASSYSAALPYGYTF.

The chain is built from TRBV6-2 or TRBV6-3 and TRBJ2-2, with 8 bases identical to TRBD1. The CDR3 totals 18 residues. CDR1 and CDR2 (germline): MNHEY, SVGEGT. V trimming: 6 bases; J trimming: 3 bases; junction bases outside the gene matches: 15. This chain's CDR3 is CASSNPLDRGKDTGELFF. The CDR3 region has the DNA TGTGCCAGCAGCAATCCTCTCGACAGGGGTAAAGACACCGGGGAGCTGTTTTTT.

The chain carries TRBV5-6 and TRBJ2-7, with TRBD2 identical over 11 bases. This CDR3 spans 17 amino acids. The germline V gene encodes CDR1 SGHDT and CDR2 YYEEEE. V dropped 3 bases and J dropped 5; count of bases not matched to a gene: 13. CDR3 in DNA: TGTGCCAGCAGCTCAAGGAGTACTAGCGGGAGTCGCGACGAGCAGTACTTC. Its translation is CASSSRSTSGSRDEQYF.

Only one count was recorded for this clone. This rearrangement joins TRBV3-1 (or the pseudogene TRBV3-2) to TRBJ2-7; 14 positions agree with TRBD2. The CDR3 extends over 18 amino acids. V gave up 2 bases and J gave up 3 bases; unmatched junction bases: 9. Germline loops: CDR1 LGHDT, CDR2 YNNKEL (reference sequence). The CDR3 DNA follows: TGTGCCAGCAGCCAAAAGACTAGCGGGAGGGCCTACTTCTACGAGCAGTACTTC. Translated, it gives CASSQKTSGRAYFYEQYF.

The chain is built from TRBV5-1 and TRBJ1-6, with 8 bases lining up with TRBD1. In germline, CDR1 is SGHRS, CDR2 YFSETQ. This CDR3 is 15 amino acids long. Germline trimming cut 4 bases from V and 6 bases from J; bases unmatched to any gene: 6. In DNA, the CDR3 is TGCGCCAGCAGCGCGGGACAGGTCGGTAATTCACCCCTCCACTTT. This sequence encodes CASSAGQVGNSPLHF.

The chain recombines TRBV5-4 with TRBJ1-1, with 9 bases identical to TRBD1. CDR3 length equals 14 residues. Germline trimming cut 3 bases from V and 5 bases from J; bases unmatched to any gene: 5. In germline, CDR1 is SGHNT, CDR2 YYREEE (reference sequence). Here the CDR3 DNA reads TGTGCCAGCAGCTGGGGGACAGGGTATACTGAAGCTTTCTTT. It specifies CASSWGTGYTEAFF.

The chain combines TRBV25-1 with TRBJ1-6; no reliable D call. Germline assignment: CDR1 MGHDK and CDR2 SYGVNS. The CDR3 is 13 amino acids. Trimming cost V 2 bases and J 8 bases, with 7 bases left between them. CDR3 nucleotide sequence: TGTGCCAGCAGTGAAACGGACTATTCACCCCTCCACTTT. Its protein product is CASSETDYSPLHF.

A few counts support this clone. The chain links TRBV4-1 to TRBJ2-7, with TRBD2 as a possible D gene (5 bases). CDR1 is MGHRA, CDR2 YSYEKL, per germline. The germline V and J ends were trimmed by 1 base and 5 bases, with 12 bases remaining between them. This CDR3 comprises 14 residues. This CDR3 reads CASSQGGSADEQYF. The CDR3 coding sequence is TGCGCCAGCAGCCAAGGGGGTAGCGCGGACGAGCAGTACTTC.

This clone has a single count. V and J are TRBV19 and TRBJ1-2; 7 nucleotides align to TRBD1. The CDR3 contains 19 residues. Germline V gene sequence: CDR1 LNHDA, CDR2 SQIVND (reference sequence). J was trimmed by 1 base and V by 2 bases; bases with no gene match: 16. Written as DNA, the CDR3 is TGTGCCAGTAGTATAAGGCCCACCGGGACAGCCTTCATTAACTATGGCTACACCTTC. Residues: CASSIRPTGTAFINYGYTF.

The chain is built from TRBV9 and TRBJ1-1, with a weak D call TRBD1 (5 bases). The CDR3 extends over 13 amino acids. Trimming pared 5 bases from V and 1 base from J, leaving 9 bases between. Germline values: CDR1 SGDLS, CDR2 YYNGEE. Here the CDR3 reads CASSAGGNTEAFF. In DNA form, the CDR3 reads TGTGCCAGCAGTGCCGGGGGGAACACTGAAGCTTTCTTT.

CDR3 nucleotide sequence: TGTGCCAGCAGCTTCTCGAGTTTAGGACGACAGGGGGCTCGGTACGAGCAGTACTTC. Encoded protein: CASSFSSLGRQGARYEQYF. The genes are TRBV5-4 and TRBJ2-7; TRBD1 matches 10 bases. The CDR3 contains 19 residues. Germline lookup yields CDR1 SGHNT and CDR2 YYREEE (reference sequence). V gave up 2 bases and J gave up 4 bases; unmatched junction bases: 18.

J is TRBJ1-2 and V is TRBV6-5, with TRBD1 matching over 10 bases. The V segment lost 2 bases and the J segment 3 bases; nucleotides outside the gene matches: 6. The CDR3 loop spans 16 amino acids. The germline V gene has CDR1 MNHEY and CDR2 SVGAGI. This CDR3 reads CASSYRPGTGDYGYTF. CDR3 bases: TGTGCCAGCAGTTACCGTCCCGGGACAGGGGACTATGGCTACACCTTC.

V usage is TRBV10-1 and J usage is TRBJ2-1; D possibly corresponds to TRBD1 (6 bases). The CDR3 is made up of 14 amino acids. CDR1 is WNHNN and CDR2 is SYGVQD in the germline V gene (reference sequence). Trimming cost V 6 bases and J 3 bases, with 12 bases left between them. In DNA form, the CDR3 reads TGCGCCAGCAGCGACGGGACAATCTACAATGAGCAGTTCTTC. This sequence encodes CASSDGTIYNEQFF.

The genes are TRBV5-1 and TRBJ2-3; TRBD2 agrees at 10 bases. V shed 3 bases and J 1 base; nucleotides not matched to a gene: 5. The CDR3 covers 16 residues. Germline values: CDR1 SGHRS, CDR2 YFSETQ. The CDR3 DNA follows: TGCGCCAGCAGCTATCGCGGGACTAGCGGCACAGATACGCAGTATTTT. This sequence encodes CASSYRGTSGTDTQYF.

The V and J genes are TRBV11-3 and TRBJ2-2, with a weak D call TRBD2 (6 bases). CDR1 and CDR2 (germline): SGHNT, YENEEA. The CDR3 sequence is 16 residues long. V lost 6 bases and J lost 5, with 19 bases in between. The DNA of the CDR3 is TGTGCCAGCAGTCATGGAAGGGTGGGAGGAACCGGGGAGCTGTTTTTT. Residues: CASSHGRVGGTGELFF.

This chain uses TRBV5-1 with TRBJ2-7; D unresolved. Germline values: CDR1 SGHRS, CDR2 YFSETQ. This CDR3 is built from 16 residues. V was pared by 4 bases and J by 0 bases, with 17 bases between. CDR3 amino acids: CASSQLSTGSSYEQYF. The CDR3 bases are TGCGCCAGCAGCCAACTGTCGACTGGTAGCTCCTACGAGCAGTACTTC.

The chain uses TRBV5-1 and TRBJ1-2, with D possibly matching TRBD1 (5 bases). Trimming pared 3 bases from V and 2 bases from J, leaving 8 bases between. Germline assignment: CDR1 SGHRS and CDR2 YFSETQ. CDR3 length equals 13 residues. Written as DNA, the CDR3 is TGCGCCAGCAGCTCCAGGGAAAACTATGGCTACACCTTC. This translates into CASSSRENYGYTF.

V gene TRBV9 combines with J gene TRBJ2-3; a weak D match, TRBD2 (6 bases). The CDR3 is 14 amino acids. Trimming cost V 4 bases and J 3 bases, with 12 bases left between them. CDR1 and CDR2 (germline): SGDLS, YYNGEE. CDR3 coding DNA: TGTGCCAGCAGCTTCGGAGGGCGGACAGATACGCAGTATTTT. Its protein is CASSFGGRTDTQYF. Full variable domain (remainder filled in from reference TRBV9 and TRBJ2-3): DSGVTQTPKHLITATGQRVTLRCSPRSGDLSVYWYQQSLDQGLQFLIQYYNGEERAKGNILERFSAQQFPDLHSELNLSSLELGDSALYFCASSFGGRTDTQYFGPGTRLTVL.

The count of this clone is one. The DNA of the CDR3 is TGTGCCAGCAGCTTCAAGGTTGCGGGAAGCACAGATACGCAGTATTTT. Encoded protein: CASSFKVAGSTDTQYF. V gene TRBV11-3 combines with J gene TRBJ2-3; TRBD2 might be the D (6 bases). V was cut by 3 bases and J by 0 bases, with 13 bases left in between. CDR1 SGHNT and CDR2 YENEEA come from the germline V gene. The CDR3 spans 16 residues. Supplemented by reference TRBV11-3 and TRBJ2-3, the full variable domain reads EAGVVQSPRYKIIEKKQPVAFWCNPISGHNTLYWYLQNLGQGPELLIRYENEEAVDDSQLPKDRFSAERLKGVDSTLKIQPAELGDSAVYLCASSFKVAGSTDTQYFGPGTRLTVL.

As DNA, the CDR3 is TGTGCCAGCAGCTTAATGGGGGGAACTAACTATGGCTACACCTTC. Residues: CASSLMGGTNYGYTF. This sequence joins TRBV7-3 and TRBJ1-2, with D perhaps TRBD1 (5 bases). CDR1 is SGHTA and CDR2 is FQGTGA in the germline V gene. Trimming stripped 1 base from V and 0 bases from J, with 9 bases between. This CDR3 is built from 15 residues.

This sequence joins TRBV14 and TRBJ2-7, with D uncertain. Germline V gene data show CDR1 as SGHDN and CDR2 as FVKESK. Trimming removed 0 bases from V and 4 bases from J, with 4 bases in between. The length of the CDR3 is 12 residues. This CDR3 reads CASSQDLYEQYF. CDR3 coding DNA: TGTGCCAGCAGCCAAGATCTTTACGAGCAGTACTTC. Supplemented by reference TRBV14 and TRBJ2-7, the full variable domain reads EAGVTQFPSHSVIEKGQTVTLRCDPISGHDNLYWYRRVMGKEIKFLLHFVKESKQDESGMPNNRFLAERTGGTYSTLKVQPAELEDSGVYFCASSQDLYEQYFGPGTRLTVT.

The CDR3 nucleotides read TGTGCCAGCAGCTCACCGCCGGGACAGATTCCTTCAGCTAACTATGGCTACACCTTC. The encoded protein is CASSSPPGQIPSANYGYTF. The genes are TRBV5-5 and TRBJ1-2; 7 bases fit TRBD1. The V gene end was trimmed by 3 bases and the J gene end by 0 bases; junction bases not matched to a gene: 17. The CDR3 covers 19 residues. The V gene's germline CDR1 is SGHKS and CDR2 YYEKEE (reference sequence).